Listed below are T cell receptor beta chains from one sample, sequenced in a study of Ad26.COV2.S vaccination and SARS-CoV-2 variants. Here immunoSEQ multiplex PCR was the method, and the copy in TCRdb shows in-frame clones only, minus some. The sample shows 240,000 or so clones, over 75% of them seen only once. The starting material was peripheral blood, obtained in a trial of Ad26.COV2.S vaccine versus placebo. These TCRs come from a person aged 18-65 years who received the Ad26.COV2.S COVID-19 vaccine or a placebo. Both conserved end residues are part of each CDR3. The D gene is left open where the match is weak. Only part of the rows carry a size: once, few, many, or a class if the clone is expanded.

clone size: once; D gene: .; J gene: TRBJ2-1; V gene: TRBV7-9; CDR3 protein: CASSLVDNEQFF; CDR3 DNA: TGTGCCAGCAGCTTAGTAGATAATGAGCAGTTCTTC
clone size: .; D gene: TRBD2; J gene: TRBJ2-7; V gene: TRBV7-9; CDR3 protein: CASSSIRTSGGSFPYEQYF; CDR3 DNA: TGTGCCAGCAGCTCGATAAGGACTAGCGGGGGGTCATTTCCCTACGAGCAGTACTTC
clone size: .; D gene: .; J gene: TRBJ1-6; V gene: TRBV27; CDR3 protein: CATRGGTSSYNSPLHF; CDR3 DNA: TGTGCCACCCGAGGGGGGACGAGCTCCTATAATTCACCCCTCCACTTT
clone size: .; D gene: TRBD2; J gene: TRBJ2-7; V gene: TRBV6-2/TRBV6-3; CDR3 protein: CASSYSEAGGDEQYF; CDR3 DNA: TGTGCCAGCAGTTACTCGGAAGCGGGAGGGGACGAGCAGTACTTC
clone size: .; D gene: .; J gene: TRBJ2-7; V gene: TRBV4-3; CDR3 protein: CASSQSRGGNEQYF; CDR3 DNA: TGCGCCAGCAGCCAGTCCAGGGGGGGCAACGAGCAGTACTTC
clone size: .; D gene: .; J gene: TRBJ2-3; V gene: TRBV5-1; CDR3 protein: CASSLGGRSADTQYF; CDR3 DNA: TGCGCCAGCAGCTTGGGTGGGAGATCCGCAGATACGCAGTATTTT
clone size: .; D gene: .; J gene: TRBJ2-7; V gene: TRBV29-1; CDR3 protein: CSVNKRVGSYEQYF; CDR3 DNA: TGCAGCGTTAACAAGCGGGTCGGCTCCTACGAGCAGTACTTC
clone size: .; D gene: .; J gene: TRBJ1-4; V gene: TRBV4-1; CDR3 protein: CASSQVGTGNEKLFF; CDR3 DNA: TGCGCCAGCAGCCAGGTCGGGACGGGGAATGAAAAACTGTTTTTT
clone size: .; D gene: TRBD1; J gene: TRBJ1-6; V gene: TRBV6-4; CDR3 protein: CASSDQGGQGARSPLHF; CDR3 DNA: TGTGCCAGCAGTGACCAGGGAGGACAGGGGGCGCGTTCACCCCTCCACTTT
clone size: .; D gene: TRBD1; J gene: TRBJ2-7; V gene: TRBV28; CDR3 protein: CASSSPRQGHYEQYF; CDR3 DNA: TGTGCCAGCAGTTCCCCCCGACAGGGGCACTACGAGCAGTACTTC
clone size: .; D gene: TRBD1; J gene: TRBJ2-1; V gene: TRBV7-3; CDR3 protein: CASSLGTEPYNEQFF; CDR3 DNA: TGTGCCAGCAGCTTGGGGACAGAGCCCTACAATGAGCAGTTCTTC
clone size: .; D gene: .; J gene: TRBJ2-7; V gene: TRBV24-1; CDR3 protein: CATSDLLSSEQYF; CDR3 DNA: TGTGCCACCAGTGATCTTCTTAGCAGCGAGCAGTACTTC
clone size: .; D gene: TRBD1; J gene: TRBJ2-7; V gene: TRBV2; CDR3 protein: CASSDSAGQGYEQYF; CDR3 DNA: TGTGCCAGCAGTGATTCGGCGGGACAGGGTTACGAGCAGTACTTC
clone size: .; D gene: TRBD1; J gene: TRBJ2-7; V gene: TRBV7-2; CDR3 protein: CASSLLRTGASYEQYF; CDR3 DNA: TGTGCCAGCAGCTTACTAAGGACAGGAGCCTCCTACGAGCAGTACTTC
clone size: .; D gene: .; J gene: TRBJ1-5; V gene: TRBV30; CDR3 protein: CACAQGRDQPQHF; CDR3 DNA: TGTGCCTGCGCACAGGGCCGGGATCAGCCCCAGCATTTT
clone size: .; D gene: .; J gene: TRBJ2-3; V gene: TRBV6-5; CDR3 protein: CASSYSAASPPDTQYF; CDR3 DNA: TGTGCCAGCAGTTACTCAGCTGCGTCCCCCCCAGATACGCAGTATTTT
clone size: .; D gene: .; J gene: TRBJ2-2; V gene: TRBV27; CDR3 protein: CASRRDFFTGELFF; CDR3 DNA: TGTGCCAGCAGAAGGGACTTTTTCACCGGGGAGCTGTTTTTT
clone size: .; D gene: TRBD1; J gene: TRBJ2-7; V gene: TRBV5-1; CDR3 protein: CASRWDRDYEQYF; CDR3 DNA: TGCGCCAGTCGATGGGACAGAGACTACGAGCAGTACTTC
clone size: .; D gene: TRBD2; J gene: TRBJ2-3; V gene: TRBV6-2/TRBV6-3; CDR3 protein: CASSKRLAKSTDTQYF; CDR3 DNA: TGTGCCAGCAGCAAAAGACTAGCTAAGAGCACAGATACGCAGTATTTT
clone size: .; D gene: .; J gene: TRBJ2-1; V gene: TRBV10-3; CDR3 protein: CAISDLGGGDEQFF; CDR3 DNA: TGTGCCATCAGTGACCTCGGAGGAGGAGATGAGCAGTTCTTC
clone size: .; D gene: .; J gene: TRBJ2-5; V gene: TRBV19; CDR3 protein: CASREGGTAQETQYF; CDR3 DNA: TGTGCCAGTAGGGAGGGGGGGACCGCCCAAGAGACCCAGTACTTC
clone size: .; D gene: .; J gene: TRBJ2-1; V gene: TRBV21-1; CDR3 protein: CASSKARTSPQEEFF; CDR3 DNA: TGTGCCAGCAGCAAAGCGAGGACTAGCCCCCAGGAGGAGTTCTTC
clone size: once; D gene: .; J gene: TRBJ2-7; V gene: TRBV7-2; CDR3 protein: CASSLGTAPRNEQYF; CDR3 DNA: TGTGCCAGCAGCTTAGGAACAGCGCCGAGGAACGAGCAGTACTTC
clone size: .; D gene: .; J gene: TRBJ1-4; V gene: TRBV19; CDR3 protein: CASSKRWANEKLFF; CDR3 DNA: TGTGCCAGTAGTAAGAGGTGGGCTAATGAAAAACTGTTTTTT
clone size: .; D gene: TRBD1; J gene: TRBJ1-3; V gene: TRBV5-1; CDR3 protein: CASSPNPDRAGNTIYF; CDR3 DNA: TGCGCCAGCAGCCCCAACCCCGACAGGGCTGGAAACACCATATATTTT
clone size: .; D gene: .; J gene: TRBJ1-3; V gene: TRBV4-3; CDR3 protein: CASSQGNSGNTIYF; CDR3 DNA: TGCGCCAGCAGCCAAGGGAACTCTGGAAACACCATATATTTT
clone size: few; D gene: .; J gene: TRBJ1-2; V gene: TRBV27; CDR3 protein: CASRPDGAYGYTF; CDR3 DNA: TGTGCCAGTAGACCGGACGGGGCCTATGGCTACACCTTC
clone size: .; D gene: .; J gene: TRBJ1-3; V gene: TRBV6-1; CDR3 protein: CASSDAGTGGNTIYF; CDR3 DNA: TGTGCCAGCAGTGATGCCGGGACGGGTGGAAACACCATATATTTT
clone size: .; D gene: .; J gene: TRBJ2-7; V gene: TRBV30; CDR3 protein: CACEGHEQYF; CDR3 DNA: TGTGCCTGTGAGGGGCACGAGCAGTACTTC
clone size: .; D gene: .; J gene: TRBJ2-7; V gene: TRBV5-1; CDR3 protein: CASSLGPVQTYEQYF; CDR3 DNA: TGCGCCAGCAGCTTGGGGCCAGTACAGACCTACGAGCAGTACTTC
clone size: .; D gene: .; J gene: TRBJ2-1; V gene: TRBV4-3; CDR3 protein: CASSQDHSGSYNEQFF; CDR3 DNA: TGCGCCAGCAGCCAAGATCATAGCGGCTCCTACAATGAGCAGTTCTTC
clone size: .; D gene: .; J gene: TRBJ2-5; V gene: TRBV28; CDR3 protein: CATLGRWTQYF; CDR3 DNA: TGTGCCACCCTGGGCCGCTGGACCCAGTACTTC
clone size: .; D gene: .; J gene: TRBJ1-1; V gene: TRBV6-2/TRBV6-3; CDR3 protein: CASSSPTGFTEAFF; CDR3 DNA: TGTGCCAGCAGTTCCCCCACAGGGTTCACTGAAGCTTTCTTT
clone size: .; D gene: .; J gene: TRBJ2-7; V gene: TRBV28; CDR3 protein: CASSPPTGEQYF; CDR3 DNA: TGTGCCAGCAGTCCTCCTACAGGAGAGCAGTACTTC
clone size: few; D gene: .; J gene: TRBJ2-7; V gene: TRBV9; CDR3 protein: CASSPEGGAYEQYF; CDR3 DNA: TGTGCCAGCAGCCCGGAAGGGGGGGCCTACGAGCAGTACTTC
clone size: .; D gene: .; J gene: TRBJ1-5; V gene: TRBV19; CDR3 protein: CASSIRLNQPQHF; CDR3 DNA: TGTGCCAGTAGTATACGGCTCAATCAGCCCCAGCATTTT
clone size: .; D gene: .; J gene: TRBJ2-5; V gene: TRBV11-3; CDR3 protein: CASSLTAGAGETQYF; CDR3 DNA: TGTGCCAGCAGCTTAACAGCAGGGGCCGGAGAGACCCAGTACTTC
clone size: once; D gene: TRBD2; J gene: TRBJ2-3; V gene: TRBV10-3; CDR3 protein: CAISDIAGGTDTQYF; CDR3 DNA: TGTGCCATCAGTGACATAGCGGGGGGCACAGATACGCAGTATTTT
clone size: .; D gene: .; J gene: TRBJ1-1; V gene: TRBV18; CDR3 protein: CASSPGQGDYTEAFF; CDR3 DNA: TGTGCCAGCTCACCGGGTCAAGGGGATTACACTGAAGCTTTCTTT
clone size: .; D gene: TRBD1; J gene: TRBJ1-4; V gene: TRBV18; CDR3 protein: CASSPPGTGVEKLFF; CDR3 DNA: TGTGCCAGCTCACCCCCGGGGACAGGGGTCGAAAAACTGTTTTTT
clone size: .; D gene: .; J gene: TRBJ2-1; V gene: TRBV24-1; CDR3 protein: CATSDLLAWFF; CDR3 DNA: TGTGCCACCAGTGATTTGCTAGCGTGGTTCTTC
clone size: few; D gene: .; J gene: TRBJ1-5; V gene: TRBV27; CDR3 protein: CASSSGTQPQHF; CDR3 DNA: TGTGCCAGCAGTTCAGGGACTCAGCCCCAGCATTTT
clone size: .; D gene: TRBD1; J gene: TRBJ1-6; V gene: TRBV10-3; CDR3 protein: CAISEPRDSYNSPLHF; CDR3 DNA: TGTGCCATCAGTGAGCCCCGGGACAGTTATAATTCACCCCTCCACTTT
clone size: .; D gene: TRBD1; J gene: TRBJ1-3; V gene: TRBV9; CDR3 protein: CASSVTSTGVSGNTIYF; CDR3 DNA: TGTGCCAGCAGCGTAACTAGCACAGGGGTCTCTGGAAACACCATATATTTT
clone size: .; D gene: .; J gene: TRBJ2-5; V gene: TRBV6-5; CDR3 protein: CASSYEAGRPTQYF; CDR3 DNA: TGTGCCAGCAGTTACGAGGCGGGAAGACCGACCCAGTACTTC
clone size: .; D gene: .; J gene: TRBJ1-2; V gene: TRBV28; CDR3 protein: CASSYVRGSGYTF; CDR3 DNA: TGTGCCAGCAGTTACGTGAGGGGATCGGGCTACACCTTC
clone size: .; D gene: TRBD1; J gene: TRBJ1-5; V gene: TRBV28; CDR3 protein: CASRRQGEQPQHF; CDR3 DNA: TGTGCCAGCAGACGACAGGGGGAACAGCCCCAGCATTTT
clone size: .; D gene: .; J gene: TRBJ2-1; V gene: TRBV9; CDR3 protein: CASSVGSSYNEQFF; CDR3 DNA: TGTGCCAGCAGCGTAGGGAGCTCCTACAATGAGCAGTTCTTC
clone size: once; D gene: .; J gene: TRBJ2-7; V gene: TRBV9; CDR3 protein: CASSVGLGADEQYF; CDR3 DNA: TGTGCCAGCAGCGTAGGGTTGGGAGCCGACGAGCAGTACTTC
clone size: .; D gene: TRBD2; J gene: TRBJ2-1; V gene: TRBV6-6; CDR3 protein: CASSSRGLAGLEQFF; CDR3 DNA: TGTGCCAGCAGTTCTCGGGGACTAGCGGGCCTAGAGCAGTTCTTC
clone size: .; D gene: .; J gene: TRBJ2-3; V gene: TRBV7-2; CDR3 protein: CASSIWGDINTQYF; CDR3 DNA: TGTGCCAGCAGCATCTGGGGGGACATCAATACGCAGTATTTT
clone size: .; D gene: TRBD1; J gene: TRBJ1-2; V gene: TRBV2; CDR3 protein: CASSGQGAGDYGYTF; CDR3 DNA: TGTGCCAGCAGTGGTCAGGGGGCTGGGGACTATGGCTACACCTTC
clone size: .; D gene: .; J gene: TRBJ2-7; V gene: TRBV5-1; CDR3 protein: CASSPKAPGPSYEQYF; CDR3 DNA: TGCGCCAGCAGCCCCAAAGCTCCAGGGCCTTCCTACGAGCAGTACTTC
clone size: .; D gene: .; J gene: TRBJ1-5; V gene: TRBV9; CDR3 protein: CASSVWDSNQPQHF; CDR3 DNA: TGTGCCAGCAGCGTATGGGATAGCAATCAGCCCCAGCATTTT
clone size: .; D gene: TRBD1; J gene: TRBJ2-7; V gene: TRBV19; CDR3 protein: CASSTRQGYEQYF; CDR3 DNA: TGTGCCAGTAGTACGCGACAGGGCTACGAGCAGTACTTC
clone size: .; D gene: TRBD1; J gene: TRBJ2-1; V gene: TRBV5-1; CDR3 protein: CASSTGTDLNEQFF; CDR3 DNA: TGCGCCAGCAGCACCGGGACAGACCTCAATGAGCAGTTCTTC
clone size: .; D gene: TRBD2; J gene: TRBJ2-1; V gene: TRBV5-1; CDR3 protein: CASSLPPGLAGGPGDEQFF; CDR3 DNA: TGCGCCAGCAGCTTGCCGCCAGGCCTAGCGGGAGGGCCTGGGGATGAGCAGTTCTTC
clone size: .; D gene: TRBD1; J gene: TRBJ2-1; V gene: TRBV9; CDR3 protein: CASSVAGTGDNEQFF; CDR3 DNA: TGTGCCAGCAGCGTAGCCGGGACAGGGGACAATGAGCAGTTCTTC